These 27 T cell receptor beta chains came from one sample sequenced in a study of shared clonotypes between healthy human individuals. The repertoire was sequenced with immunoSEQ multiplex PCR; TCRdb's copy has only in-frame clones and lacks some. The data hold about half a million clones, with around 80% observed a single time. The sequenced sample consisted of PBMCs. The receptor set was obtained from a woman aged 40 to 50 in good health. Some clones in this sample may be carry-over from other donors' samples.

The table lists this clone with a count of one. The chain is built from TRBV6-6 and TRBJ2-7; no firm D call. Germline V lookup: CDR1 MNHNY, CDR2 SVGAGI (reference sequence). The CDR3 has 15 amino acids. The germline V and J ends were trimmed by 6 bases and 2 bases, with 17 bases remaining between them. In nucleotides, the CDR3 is TGTGCCAGCAGCCGCCAGAACTCTTACACCTACGAGCAGTACTTC. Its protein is CASSRQNSYTYEQYF.

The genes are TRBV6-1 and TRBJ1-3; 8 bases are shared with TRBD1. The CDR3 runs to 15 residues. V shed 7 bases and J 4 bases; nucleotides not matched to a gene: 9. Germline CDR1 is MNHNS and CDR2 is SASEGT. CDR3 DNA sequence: TGTGCCAGCACCAGCACGACAGGGGACGGAAACACCATATATTTT. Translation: CASTSTTGDGNTIYF.

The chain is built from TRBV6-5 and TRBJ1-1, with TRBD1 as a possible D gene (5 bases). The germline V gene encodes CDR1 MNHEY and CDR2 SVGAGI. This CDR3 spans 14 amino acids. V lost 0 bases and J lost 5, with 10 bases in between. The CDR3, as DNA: TGTGCCAGCAGTTACTCGCGCAGGGAAACTGAAGCTTTCTTT. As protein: CASSYSRRETEAFF.

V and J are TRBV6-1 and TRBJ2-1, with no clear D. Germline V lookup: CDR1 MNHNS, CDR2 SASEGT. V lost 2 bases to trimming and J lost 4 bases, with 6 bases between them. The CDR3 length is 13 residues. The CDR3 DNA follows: TGTGCCAGCAGTGAAACGCGGTACAATGAGCAGTTCTTC. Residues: CASSETRYNEQFF.

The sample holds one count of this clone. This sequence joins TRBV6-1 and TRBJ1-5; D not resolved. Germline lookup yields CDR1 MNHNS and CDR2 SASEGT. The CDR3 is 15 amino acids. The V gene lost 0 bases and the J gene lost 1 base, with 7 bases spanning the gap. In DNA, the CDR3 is TGTGCCAGCAGTGAAGCCCCCCAAAGCAATCAGCCCCAGCATTTT. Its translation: CASSEAPQSNQPQHF.

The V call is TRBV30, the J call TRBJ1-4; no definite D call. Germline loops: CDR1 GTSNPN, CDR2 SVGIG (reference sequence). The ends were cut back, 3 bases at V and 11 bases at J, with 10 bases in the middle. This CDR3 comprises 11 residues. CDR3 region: CAWSAPAKLFF. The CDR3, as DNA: TGTGCCTGGAGCGCCCCAGCGAAACTGTTTTTT.

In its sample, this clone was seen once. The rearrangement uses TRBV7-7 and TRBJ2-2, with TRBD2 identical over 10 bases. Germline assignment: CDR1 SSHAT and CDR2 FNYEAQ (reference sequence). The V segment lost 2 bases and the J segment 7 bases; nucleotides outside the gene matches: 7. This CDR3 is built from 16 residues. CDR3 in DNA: TGTGCCAGCAGCTTATCTAGCGGGGGATCGCACGGGGAGCTGTTTTTT. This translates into CASSLSSGGSHGELFF.

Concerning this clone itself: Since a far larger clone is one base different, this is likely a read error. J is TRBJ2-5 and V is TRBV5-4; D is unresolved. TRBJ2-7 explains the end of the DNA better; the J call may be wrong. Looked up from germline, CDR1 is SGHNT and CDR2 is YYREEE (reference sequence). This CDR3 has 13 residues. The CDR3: CASSLSSIYEQYF. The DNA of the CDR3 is TGTGCCAGCAGCCTCTCCTCCATCTACGAGCAGTACTTC.

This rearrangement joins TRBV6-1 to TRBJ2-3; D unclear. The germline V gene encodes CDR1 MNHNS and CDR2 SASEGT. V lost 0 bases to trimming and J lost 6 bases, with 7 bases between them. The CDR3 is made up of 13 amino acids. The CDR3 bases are TGTGCCAGCAGTGAAGCAGGGTTGGATACGCAGTATTTT. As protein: CASSEAGLDTQYF.

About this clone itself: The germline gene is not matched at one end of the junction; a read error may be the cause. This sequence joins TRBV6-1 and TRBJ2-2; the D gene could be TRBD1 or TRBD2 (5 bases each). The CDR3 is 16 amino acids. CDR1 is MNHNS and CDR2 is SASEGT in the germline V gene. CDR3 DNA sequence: TGTGCCATCAGTGAGTCGGGGACCACGAACACCGGGGAGCTGTTTTTT. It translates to CAISESGTTNTGELFF.

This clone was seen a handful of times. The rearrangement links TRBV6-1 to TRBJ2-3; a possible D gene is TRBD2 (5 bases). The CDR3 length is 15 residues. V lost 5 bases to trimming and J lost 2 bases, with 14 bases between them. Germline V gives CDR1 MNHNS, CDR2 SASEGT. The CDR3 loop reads CASSSSWTVTDTQYF. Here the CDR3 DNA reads TGTGCCAGCAGTTCATCCTGGACTGTCACAGATACGCAGTATTTT.

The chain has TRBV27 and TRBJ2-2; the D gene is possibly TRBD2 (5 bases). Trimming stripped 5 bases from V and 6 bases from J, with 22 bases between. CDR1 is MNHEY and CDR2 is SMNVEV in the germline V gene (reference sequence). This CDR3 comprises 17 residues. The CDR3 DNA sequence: TGTGCCAGCAGTCCGGGGAGACCTGGGTTGGACGCCGGGGAGCTGTTTTTT. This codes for CASSPGRPGLDAGELFF.

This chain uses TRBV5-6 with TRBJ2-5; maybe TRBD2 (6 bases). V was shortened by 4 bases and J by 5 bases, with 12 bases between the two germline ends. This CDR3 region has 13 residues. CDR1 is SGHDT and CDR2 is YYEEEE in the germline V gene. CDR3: CASSKPRGETQYF. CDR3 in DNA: TGTGCCAGCAGCAAACCCCGGGGGGAGACCCAGTACTTC.

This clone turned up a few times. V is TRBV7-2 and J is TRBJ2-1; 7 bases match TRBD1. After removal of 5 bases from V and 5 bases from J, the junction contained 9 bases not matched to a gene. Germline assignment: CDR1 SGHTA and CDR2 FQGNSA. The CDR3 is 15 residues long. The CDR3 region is CASSPGTDPDNEQFF. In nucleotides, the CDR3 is TGTGCCAGCAGCCCGGGGACAGATCCAGACAATGAGCAGTTCTTC.

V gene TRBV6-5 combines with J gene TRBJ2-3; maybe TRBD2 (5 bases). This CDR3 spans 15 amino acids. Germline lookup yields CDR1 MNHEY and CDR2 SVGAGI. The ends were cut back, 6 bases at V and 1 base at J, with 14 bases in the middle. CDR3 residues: CASSQRRSRTDTQYF. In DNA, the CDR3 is TGTGCCAGCAGCCAGAGGAGGTCCCGCACAGATACGCAGTATTTT.

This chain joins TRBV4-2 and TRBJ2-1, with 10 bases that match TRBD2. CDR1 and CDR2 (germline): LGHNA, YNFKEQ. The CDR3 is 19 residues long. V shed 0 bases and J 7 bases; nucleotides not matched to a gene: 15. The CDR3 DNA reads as TGTGCCAGCAGCCAAGACCTCGGCCCCCCGGGACTAGCGTTTAATGAGCAGTTCTTC. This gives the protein CASSQDLGPPGLAFNEQFF.

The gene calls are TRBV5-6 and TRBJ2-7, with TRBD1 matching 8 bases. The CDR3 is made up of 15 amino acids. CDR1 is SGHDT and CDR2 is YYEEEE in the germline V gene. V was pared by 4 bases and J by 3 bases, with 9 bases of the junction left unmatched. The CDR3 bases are TGTGCCAGCAGCGGACTTCCGGGACAGGACTACGAGCAGTACTTC. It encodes CASSGLPGQDYEQYF.

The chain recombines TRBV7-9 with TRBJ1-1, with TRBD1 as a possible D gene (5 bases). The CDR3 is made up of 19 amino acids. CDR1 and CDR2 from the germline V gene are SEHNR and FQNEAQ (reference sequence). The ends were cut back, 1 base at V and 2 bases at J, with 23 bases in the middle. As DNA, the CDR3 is TGTGCCAGCAGCTTAGGACTTTTGGTGGGAGACAGCCTTAACACTGAAGCTTTCTTT. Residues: CASSLGLLVGDSLNTEAFF.

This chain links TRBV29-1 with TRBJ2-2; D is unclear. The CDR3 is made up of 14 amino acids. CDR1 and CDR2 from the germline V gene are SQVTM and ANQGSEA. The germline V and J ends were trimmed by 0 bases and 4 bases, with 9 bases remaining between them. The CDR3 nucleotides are TGCAGCGTTGAAGATCGAACGGGCACCGGGGAGCTGTTTTTT. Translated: CSVEDRTGTGELFF.

The CDR3 nucleotides are TGTGCCAGCCACGGACAAAAGCCGGGACCGACTATTAGCAATCAGCCCCAGCATTTT. Translated, it gives CASHGQKPGPTISNQPQHF. The V and J genes are TRBV28 and TRBJ1-5; D possibly corresponds to TRBD1 (5 bases). The germline V gene has CDR1 MDHEN and CDR2 SYDVKM. This CDR3 region has 19 residues. The V end lost 8 bases, the J end lost 0 bases, and 26 bases lay between the germline ends.

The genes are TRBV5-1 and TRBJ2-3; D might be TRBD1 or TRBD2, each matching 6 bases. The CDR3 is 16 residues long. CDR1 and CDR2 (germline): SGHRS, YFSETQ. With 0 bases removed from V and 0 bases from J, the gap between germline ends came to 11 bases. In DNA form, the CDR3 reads TGCGCCAGCAGCTTGGACGGGGGCCATAGCACAGATACGCAGTATTTT. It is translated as CASSLDGGHSTDTQYF.

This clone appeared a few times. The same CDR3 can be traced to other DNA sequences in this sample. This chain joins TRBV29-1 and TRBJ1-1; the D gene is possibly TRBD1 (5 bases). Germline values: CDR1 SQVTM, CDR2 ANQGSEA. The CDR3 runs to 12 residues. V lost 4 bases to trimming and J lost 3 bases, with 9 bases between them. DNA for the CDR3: TGCAGCGTTGGAGGGGTTGACACTGAAGCTTTCTTT. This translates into CSVGGVDTEAFF.

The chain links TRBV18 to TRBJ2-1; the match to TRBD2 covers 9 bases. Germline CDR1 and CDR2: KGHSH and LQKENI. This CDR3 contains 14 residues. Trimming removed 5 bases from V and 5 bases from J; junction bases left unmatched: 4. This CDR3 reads CASSGTSRNNEQFF. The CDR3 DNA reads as TGTGCCAGCTCAGGGACTAGCCGAAACAATGAGCAGTTCTTC.

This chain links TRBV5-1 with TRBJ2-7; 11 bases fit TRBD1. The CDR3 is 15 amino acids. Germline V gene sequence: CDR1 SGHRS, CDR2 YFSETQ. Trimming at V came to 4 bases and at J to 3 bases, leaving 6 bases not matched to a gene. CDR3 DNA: TGCGCCAGCAGCCCCGGACAGGGGGCTAACTACGAGCAGTACTTC. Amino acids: CASSPGQGANYEQYF.

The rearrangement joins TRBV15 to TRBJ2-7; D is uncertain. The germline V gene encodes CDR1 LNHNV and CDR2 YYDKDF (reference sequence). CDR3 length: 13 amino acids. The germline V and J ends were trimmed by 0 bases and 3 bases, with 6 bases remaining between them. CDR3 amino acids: CATSREHYYEQYF. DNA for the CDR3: TGTGCCACCAGCAGAGAACATTACTACGAGCAGTACTTC.

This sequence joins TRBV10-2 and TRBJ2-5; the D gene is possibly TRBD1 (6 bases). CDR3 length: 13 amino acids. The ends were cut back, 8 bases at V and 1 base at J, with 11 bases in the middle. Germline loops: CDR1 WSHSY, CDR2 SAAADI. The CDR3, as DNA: TGCGCCAGCCGAGGACAGCTCCAAGAGACCCAGTACTTC. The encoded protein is CASRGQLQETQYF.

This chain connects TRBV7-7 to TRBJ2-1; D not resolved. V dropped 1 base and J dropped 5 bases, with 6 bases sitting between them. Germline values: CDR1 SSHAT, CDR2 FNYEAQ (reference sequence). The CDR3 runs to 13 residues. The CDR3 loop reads CASSLGLDNEQFF. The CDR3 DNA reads TGTGCCAGCAGCTTAGGATTGGACAATGAGCAGTTCTTC.